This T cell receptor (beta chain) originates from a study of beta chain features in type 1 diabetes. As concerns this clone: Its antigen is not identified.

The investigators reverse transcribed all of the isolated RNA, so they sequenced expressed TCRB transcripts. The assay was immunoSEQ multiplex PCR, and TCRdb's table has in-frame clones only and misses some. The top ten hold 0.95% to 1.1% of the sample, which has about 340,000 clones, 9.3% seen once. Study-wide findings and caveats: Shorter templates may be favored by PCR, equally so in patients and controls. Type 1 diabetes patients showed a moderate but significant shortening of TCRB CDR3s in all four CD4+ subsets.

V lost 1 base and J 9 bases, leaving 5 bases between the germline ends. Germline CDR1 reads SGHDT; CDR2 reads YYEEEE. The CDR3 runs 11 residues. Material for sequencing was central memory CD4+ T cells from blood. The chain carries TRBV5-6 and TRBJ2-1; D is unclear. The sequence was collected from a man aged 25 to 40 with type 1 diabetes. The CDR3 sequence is CASSLFPEQFF. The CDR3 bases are TGTGCCAGCAGCTTGTTTCCTGAGCAGTTCTTC.